A selection of T cell receptor beta chains follows, all from one sample in a study of T cell responses to AZD1222 COVID-19 vaccine. Libraries were prepared by immunoSEQ multiplex PCR; TCRdb keeps only in-frame clonotypes and omits some of them. This repertoire shows roughly 150,000 clones, about 93% found once; its top ten account for 7.5% to 9.5%. The sample here was peripheral blood, taken on day 0 of AZD1222 vaccination. These receptors were obtained from an adult in good health. Each CDR3 is given with its conserved first and last residue. Fields, in order: V gene, clone size, J gene, D gene, CDR3 DNA, CDR3 protein. A D gene is named only where the DNA matches it firmly. A row's size may be missing; if present it is once, few, many or a size class.

>TRBV5-1|.|TRBJ1-3|.
TGCGCCAGCAGCGGGTCCGCAAGCTCTGGAAACACCATATATTTT
CASSGSASSGNTIYF
>TRBV7-2|once|TRBJ1-2|.
TGTGCCAGCAGCTTAGACAGGGTTCGCGGCTACACCTTC
CASSLDRVRGYTF
>TRBV29-1|.|TRBJ1-1|.
TGCAGCGTTGTTTTGAACACTGAAGCTTTCTTT
CSVVLNTEAFF
>TRBV19|.|TRBJ1-5|.
TGTGCCAGTAGTATAAGAAGACAGACGGCGACAGGTCAGCCCCAGCATTTT
CASSIRRQTATGQPQHF
>TRBV30|once|TRBJ2-7|.
TGTGCCTGGAGTGACGGGGCAAGTTACGAGCAGTACTTC
CAWSDGASYEQYF
>TRBV4-1|.|TRBJ2-5|TRBD2
TGCGCCAGCAGCCAAGATCCCGGACTAGGAGAAGAGACCCAGTACTTC
CASSQDPGLGEETQYF
>TRBV5-8|.|TRBJ1-4|.
TGTGCCAGCAGTTTTCCCCCGGTGGCAGAAAGTTGGTACGGAGAAAAACTGTTTTTT
CASSFPPVAESWYGEKLFF
>TRBV13|.|TRBJ1-2|.
TGTGCCAGCAGCTTAGGACGACAAAACTATGGCTACACCTTC
CASSLGRQNYGYTF
>TRBV4-2|.|TRBJ2-1|TRBD1
TGTGCCAGCAGCCAGGAGACAGGGCGATCCTACAATGAGCAGTTCTTC
CASSQETGRSYNEQFF
>TRBV7-9|once|TRBJ1-1|.
TGTGCCAGCAGCCTCCCGGTCCGGGAAGGTGTGAACACTGAAGCTTTCTTT
CASSLPVREGVNTEAFF
>TRBV4-2|.|TRBJ1-3|.
TGTGCCAGCAGCCAAGCGAGCCAGGCCTCTGGAAACACCATATATTTT
CASSQASQASGNTIYF
>TRBV11-1|once|TRBJ1-1|.
TGTGCCAGCAGCCTACAGGGTCCGGCTTTCTTT
CASSLQGPAFF